These 5 T cell receptor beta chains originate from one sample sequenced in a study of metastatic and nonmetastatic thyroid tumors. TCRdb ran MiXCR on the PCR reads. The sample holds some 14,000 clones, under 35% seen once. No patient received treatment before thyroid surgery. Material: blood. Source of these receptors: a female donor with papillary thyroid cancer or a benign thyroid nodule (not recorded which). Some clones in this sample may be carry-over from other donors' samples.

This clone is categorized as medium-sized. V gene TRBV19 combines with J gene TRBJ2-7; tentatively, D is TRBD1 (6 bases). Germline-derived CDR1 and CDR2 are LNHDA and SQIVND (reference sequence). V was shortened by 3 bases and J by 4 bases, with 13 bases between the two germline ends. This CDR3 contains 14 residues. The CDR3, as DNA: TGTGCCAGTAGTATTACAGGGTCCCTTTACGAGCAGTACTTC. As protein: CASSITGSLYEQYF. Drawing the rest from reference TRBV19 and TRBJ2-7, the complete variable domain is DGGITQSPKYLFRKEGQNVTLSCEQNLNHDAMYWYRQDPGQGLRLIYYSQIVNDFQKGDIAEGYSVSREKKESFPLTVTSAQKNPTAFYLCASSITGSLYEQYFGPGTRLTVT.

On this clone itself: One junction end does not reproduce the germline sequence, and a read error may be involved. V is TRBV12-3 or TRBV12-4 and J is TRBJ1-1; maybe TRBD1 (6 bases). CDR3 length: 15 amino acids. DNA for the CDR3: TGTGTCAGCAGTTTCATGGGGGGCATGAACACTGGAGCTTTCTTT. Translated, it gives CVSSFMGGMNTGAFF.

This clone came up a few times. The V call is TRBV6-1, the J call TRBJ2-3, with 7 nucleotides matching TRBD2. V lost 7 bases and J lost 4; bases outside the gene matches: 5. Germline lookup yields CDR1 MNHNS and CDR2 SASEGT. The CDR3 extends over 13 amino acids. Written as DNA, the CDR3 is TGTGCCAGCAAGGGAGGGTTCCCAGATACGCAGTATTTT. This translates into CASKGGFPDTQYF.

This chain connects TRBV6-1 to TRBJ2-7, with D maybe TRBD1 (6 bases). The CDR3 length is 15 residues. Trimming shortened V by 9 bases and J by 6 bases, and 24 bases separated the two germline ends. CDR1 MNHNS and CDR2 SASEGT come from the germline V gene. The CDR3 reads CASSIIRTDLSEQYF. The CDR3 DNA is TGTGCCAGTAGTATTATCCGGACAGACCTCTCCGAGCAGTACTTC.

This chain connects TRBV6-1 to TRBJ2-7; D is undetermined. In germline, CDR1 is MNHNS, CDR2 SASEGT. Trimming left V 2 bases short and J 4 bases short, with 6 bases between. This CDR3 contains 12 residues. The CDR3 protein is CASSEFHYEQYF. The CDR3 coding sequence is TGTGCCAGCAGTGAATTCCATTACGAGCAGTACTTC.